This entry concerns a single T cell receptor beta chain. TCRdb's copy holds only in-frame clones and misses some; the assay was immunoSEQ multiplex PCR. The repertoire holds 60,000 to 90,000 clones, with approximately 97% as singletons. The sample is drawn from a study of technical replicates of blood from several donors. V trimming: 4 bases; J trimming: 4 bases; junction bases outside the gene matches: 9. The CDR3 covers 14 residues. Germline loops: CDR1 SQVTM, CDR2 ANQGSEA. The clonotype originates from a human donor in good health. The specimen sequenced was T cells isolated from PBMCs. The genes are TRBV29-1 and TRBJ1-1, with 7 bases matching TRBD1. The CDR3 region is CSVARGGAGTEAFF. CDR3 DNA: TGCAGCGTTGCCCGAGGGGGCGCGGGCACTGAAGCTTTCTTT.